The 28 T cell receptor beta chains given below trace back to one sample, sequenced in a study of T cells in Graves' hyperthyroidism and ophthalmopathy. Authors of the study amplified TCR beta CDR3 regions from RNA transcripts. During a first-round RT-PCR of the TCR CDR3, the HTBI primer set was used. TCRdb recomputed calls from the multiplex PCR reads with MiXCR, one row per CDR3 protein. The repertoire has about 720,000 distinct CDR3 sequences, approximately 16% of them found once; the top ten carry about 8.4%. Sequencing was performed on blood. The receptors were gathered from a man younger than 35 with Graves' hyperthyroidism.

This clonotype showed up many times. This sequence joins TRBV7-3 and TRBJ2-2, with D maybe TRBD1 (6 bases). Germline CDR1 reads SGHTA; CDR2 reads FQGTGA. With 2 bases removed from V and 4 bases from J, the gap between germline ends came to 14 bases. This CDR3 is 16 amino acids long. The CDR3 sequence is CASSLLGGALTGELFF. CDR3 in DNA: TGTGCCAGCAGCTTACTTGGGGGCGCGCTCACCGGGGAGCTGTTTTTT.

CDR3 nucleotides: TGTGCCAGCAGCACCGCCCAAGAGACCCAGTACTTC. This encodes CASSTAQETQYF. V is TRBV7-9 and J is TRBJ2-5; unclear D gene. The CDR3 totals 12 residues. Between the trimmed V and J ends, which lost 5 bases and 1 base, there was a span of 5 bases. Germline lookup yields CDR1 SEHNR and CDR2 FQNEAQ (reference sequence).

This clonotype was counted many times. CDR3 DNA sequence: TGTGCCAGCATTGGGGGGGGGGCCAACGTCCTGACTTTC. This encodes CASIGGGANVLTF. This chain joins TRBV28 and TRBJ2-6, with D tentatively TRBD2 (6 bases). V shed 7 bases and J shed 4 bases, with 8 bases lying between them. Germline V gives CDR1 MDHEN, CDR2 SYDVKM. The CDR3 runs to 13 residues.

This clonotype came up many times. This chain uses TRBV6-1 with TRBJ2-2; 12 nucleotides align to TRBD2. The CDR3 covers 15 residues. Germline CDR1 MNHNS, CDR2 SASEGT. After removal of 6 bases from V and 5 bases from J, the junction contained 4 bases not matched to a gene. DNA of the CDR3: TGTGCCAGCAGGAGACTAGCGGGAGCTACCGGGGAGCTGTTTTTT. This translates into CASRRLAGATGELFF.

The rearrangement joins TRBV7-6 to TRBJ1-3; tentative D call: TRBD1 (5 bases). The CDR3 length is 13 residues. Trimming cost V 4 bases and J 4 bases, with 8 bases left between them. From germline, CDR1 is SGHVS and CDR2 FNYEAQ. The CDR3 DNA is TGTGCCAGCAGCTGGGGGATCGGAAACACCATATATTTT. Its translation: CASSWGIGNTIYF.

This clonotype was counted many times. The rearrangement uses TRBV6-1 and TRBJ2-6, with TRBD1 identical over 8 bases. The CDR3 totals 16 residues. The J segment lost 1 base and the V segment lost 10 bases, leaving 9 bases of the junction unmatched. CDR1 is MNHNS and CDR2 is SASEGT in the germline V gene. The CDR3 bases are TGTGCCACCTCGACAGGGGTGTTTTCTGGGGCCAACGTCCTGACTTTC. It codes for CATSTGVFSGANVLTF.

The CDR3 loop is CSATFPTDTQYF. CDR3 coding DNA: TGCAGTGCTACGTTCCCCACAGATACGCAGTATTTT. V is TRBV20-1 and J is TRBJ2-3; no definite D call. The germline CDR1 and CDR2 sequences are DFQATT and SNEGSKA (reference sequence). This CDR3 is 12 amino acids long. The V end was cut by 4 bases, the J end by 2 bases, with 7 bases between.

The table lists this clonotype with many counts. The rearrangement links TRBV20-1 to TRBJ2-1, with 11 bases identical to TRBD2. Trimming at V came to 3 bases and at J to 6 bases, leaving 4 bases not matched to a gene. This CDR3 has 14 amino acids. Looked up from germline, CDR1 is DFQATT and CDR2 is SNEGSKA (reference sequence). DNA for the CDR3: TGCAGTGCTAGCGTAGCGGGAGGGGTCAATGAGCAGTTCTTC. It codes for CSASVAGGVNEQFF.

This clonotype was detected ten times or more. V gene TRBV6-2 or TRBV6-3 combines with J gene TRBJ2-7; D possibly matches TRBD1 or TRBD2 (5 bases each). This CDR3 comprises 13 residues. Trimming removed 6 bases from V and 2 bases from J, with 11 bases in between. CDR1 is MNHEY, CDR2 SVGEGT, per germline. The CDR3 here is CASSRDLTYEQYF. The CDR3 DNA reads TGTGCCAGCAGCCGGGACCTAACCTACGAGCAGTACTTC.

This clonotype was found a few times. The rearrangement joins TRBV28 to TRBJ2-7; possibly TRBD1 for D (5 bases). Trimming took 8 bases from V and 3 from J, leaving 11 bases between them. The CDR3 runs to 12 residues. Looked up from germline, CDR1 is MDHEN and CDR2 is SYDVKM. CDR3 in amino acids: CASRTTNYEQYF. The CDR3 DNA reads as TGTGCCAGCCGGACAACAAACTACGAGCAGTACTTC.

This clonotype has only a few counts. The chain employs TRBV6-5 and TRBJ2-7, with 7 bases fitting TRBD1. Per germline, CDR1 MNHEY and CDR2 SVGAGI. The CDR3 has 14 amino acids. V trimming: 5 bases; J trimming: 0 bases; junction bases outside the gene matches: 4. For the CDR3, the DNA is TGTGCCAGCAGTAACTACAGGGGCTCCTACGAGCAGTACTTC. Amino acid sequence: CASSNYRGSYEQYF.

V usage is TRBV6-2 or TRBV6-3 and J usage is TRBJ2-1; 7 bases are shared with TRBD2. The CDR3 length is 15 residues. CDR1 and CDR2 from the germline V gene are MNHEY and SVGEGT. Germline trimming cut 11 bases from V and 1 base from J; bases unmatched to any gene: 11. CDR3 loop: CAVPLAEPSYNEQFF. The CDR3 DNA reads TGTGCCGTACCCCTAGCGGAGCCGTCCTACAATGAGCAGTTCTTC.

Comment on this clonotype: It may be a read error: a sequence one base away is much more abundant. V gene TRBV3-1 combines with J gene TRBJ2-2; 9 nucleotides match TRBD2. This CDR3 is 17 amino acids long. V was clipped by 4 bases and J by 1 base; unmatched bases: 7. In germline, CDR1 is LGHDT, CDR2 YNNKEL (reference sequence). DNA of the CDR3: TGTGCCAGCAGCCCCCTAGCTAGCGGGAAGAACACCGGGGAGCTGTTTTTT. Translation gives CASSPLASGKNTGELFF.

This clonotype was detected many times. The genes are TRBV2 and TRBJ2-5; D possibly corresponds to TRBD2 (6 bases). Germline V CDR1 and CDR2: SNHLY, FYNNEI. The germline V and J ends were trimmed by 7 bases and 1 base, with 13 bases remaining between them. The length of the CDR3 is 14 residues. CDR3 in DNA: TGTGCCAGCACGGGAGACCGGCTCCAAGAGACCCAGTACTTC. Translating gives CASTGDRLQETQYF. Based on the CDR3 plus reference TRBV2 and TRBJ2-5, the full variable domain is EPEVTQTPSHQVTQMGQEVILRCVPISNHLYFYWYRQILGQKVEFLVSFYNNEISEKSEIFDDQFSVERPDGSNFTLKIRSTKLEDSAMYFCASTGDRLQETQYFGPGTRLLVL.

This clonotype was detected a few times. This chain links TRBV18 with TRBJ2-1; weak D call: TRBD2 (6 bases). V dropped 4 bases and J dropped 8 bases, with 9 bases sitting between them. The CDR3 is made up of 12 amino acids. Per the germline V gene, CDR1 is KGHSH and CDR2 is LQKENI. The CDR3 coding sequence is TGTGCCAGCTCACTCGGGAGCGATGAGCAGTTCTTC. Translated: CASSLGSDEQFF.

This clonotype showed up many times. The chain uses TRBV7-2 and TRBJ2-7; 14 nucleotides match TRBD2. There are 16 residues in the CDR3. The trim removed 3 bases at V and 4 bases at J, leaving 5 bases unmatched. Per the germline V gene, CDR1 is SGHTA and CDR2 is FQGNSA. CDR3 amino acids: CASSFRLAGGPYEQYF. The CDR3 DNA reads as TGTGCCAGCAGCTTCCGACTAGCGGGAGGGCCTTACGAGCAGTACTTC.

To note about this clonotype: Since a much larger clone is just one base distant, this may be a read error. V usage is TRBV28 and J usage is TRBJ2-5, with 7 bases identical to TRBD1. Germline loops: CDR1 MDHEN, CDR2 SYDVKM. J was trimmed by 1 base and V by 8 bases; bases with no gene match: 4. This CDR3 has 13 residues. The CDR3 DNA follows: TGTGCCAGCGGCTGGGACAGCCAAGAGACCCAGTACTTC. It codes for CASGWDSQETQYF.

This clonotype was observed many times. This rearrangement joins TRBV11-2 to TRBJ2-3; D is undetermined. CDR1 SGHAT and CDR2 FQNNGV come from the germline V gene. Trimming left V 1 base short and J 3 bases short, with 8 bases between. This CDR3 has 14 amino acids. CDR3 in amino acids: CASSLAVATDTQYF. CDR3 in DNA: TGTGCCAGCAGCTTAGCGGTAGCAACAGATACGCAGTATTTT.

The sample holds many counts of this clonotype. The CDR3 DNA sequence: TGTGCCAGCAGGCCGGGACTAGCGGGAGCAGATACGCAGTATTTT. Its translation is CASRPGLAGADTQYF. V gene TRBV6-1 combines with J gene TRBJ2-3; 14 nucleotides agree with TRBD2. Germline CDR1 MNHNS, CDR2 SASEGT. The CDR3 runs 15 residues. V lost 6 bases, J lost 4 bases, and 3 bases stayed unmatched.

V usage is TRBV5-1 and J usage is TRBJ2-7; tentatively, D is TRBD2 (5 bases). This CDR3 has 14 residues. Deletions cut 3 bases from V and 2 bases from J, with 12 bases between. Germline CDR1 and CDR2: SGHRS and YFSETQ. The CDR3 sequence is CASSSRTGAYEQYF. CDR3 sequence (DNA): TGCGCCAGCAGCTCCCGGACTGGAGCCTACGAGCAGTACTTC. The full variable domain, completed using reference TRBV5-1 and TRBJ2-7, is KAGVTQTPRYLIKTRGQQVTLSCSPISGHRSVSWYQQTPGQGLQFLFEYFSETQRNKGNFPGRFSGRQFSNSRSEMNVSTLELGDSALYLCASSSRTGAYEQYFGPGTRLTVT.

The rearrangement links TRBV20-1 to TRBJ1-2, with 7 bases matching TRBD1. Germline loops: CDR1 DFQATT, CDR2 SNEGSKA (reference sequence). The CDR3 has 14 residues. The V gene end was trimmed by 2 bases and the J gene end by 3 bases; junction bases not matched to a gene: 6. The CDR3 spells CSARSSGGYYGYTF. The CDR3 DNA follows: TGCAGTGCTAGATCGTCAGGGGGTTACTATGGCTACACCTTC.

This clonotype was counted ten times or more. DNA of the CDR3: TGTGCCAGCCAGACAGGGAACACTGAAGCTTTCTTT. Residues: CASQTGNTEAFF. V and J are TRBV28 and TRBJ1-1; TRBD1 might be the D (6 bases). The V end lost 8 bases, the J end lost 1 base, and 8 bases lay between the germline ends. CDR1 is MDHEN and CDR2 is SYDVKM in the germline V gene. The CDR3 covers 12 residues.

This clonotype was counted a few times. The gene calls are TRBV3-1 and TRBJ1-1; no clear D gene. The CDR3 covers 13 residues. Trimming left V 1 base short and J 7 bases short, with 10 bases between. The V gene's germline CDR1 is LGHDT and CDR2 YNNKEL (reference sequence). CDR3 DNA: TGTGCCAGCAGCCAAGGGGGTCAAGTTGAAGCTTTCTTT. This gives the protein CASSQGGQVEAFF.

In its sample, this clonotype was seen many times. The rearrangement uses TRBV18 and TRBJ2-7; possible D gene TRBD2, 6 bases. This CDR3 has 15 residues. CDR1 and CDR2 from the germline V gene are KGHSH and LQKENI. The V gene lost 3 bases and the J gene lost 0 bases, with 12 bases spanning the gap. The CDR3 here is CASSPVAGSSYEQYF. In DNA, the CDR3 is TGTGCCAGCTCACCGGTGGCGGGAAGCTCCTACGAGCAGTACTTC.

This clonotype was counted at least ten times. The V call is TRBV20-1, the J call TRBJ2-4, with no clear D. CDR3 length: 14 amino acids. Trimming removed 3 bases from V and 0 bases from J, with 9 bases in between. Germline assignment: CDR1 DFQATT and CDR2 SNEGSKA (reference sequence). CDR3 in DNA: TGCAGTGCTAGCCACAGACTAGCCAAAAACATTCAGTACTTC. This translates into CSASHRLAKNIQYF.

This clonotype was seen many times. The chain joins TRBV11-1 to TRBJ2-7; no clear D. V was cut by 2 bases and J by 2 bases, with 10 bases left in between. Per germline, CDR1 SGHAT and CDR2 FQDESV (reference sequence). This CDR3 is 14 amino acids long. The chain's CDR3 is CASSLHSTAYEQYF. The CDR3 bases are TGTGCCAGCAGCTTACATAGTACCGCCTACGAGCAGTACTTC. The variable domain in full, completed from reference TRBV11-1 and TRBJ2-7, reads EAEVAQSPRYKITEKSQAVAFWCDPISGHATLYWYRQILGQGPELLVQFQDESVVDDSQLPKDRFSAERLKGVDSTLKIQPAELGDSAMYLCASSLHSTAYEQYFGPGTRLTVT.

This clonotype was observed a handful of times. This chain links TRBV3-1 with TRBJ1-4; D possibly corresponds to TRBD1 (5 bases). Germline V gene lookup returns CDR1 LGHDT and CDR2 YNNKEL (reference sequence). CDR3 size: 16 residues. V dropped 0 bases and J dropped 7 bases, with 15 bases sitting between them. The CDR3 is CASSQDGALAGEKLFF. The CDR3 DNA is TGTGCCAGCAGCCAAGATGGGGCTCTGGCCGGTGAAAAACTGTTTTTT.

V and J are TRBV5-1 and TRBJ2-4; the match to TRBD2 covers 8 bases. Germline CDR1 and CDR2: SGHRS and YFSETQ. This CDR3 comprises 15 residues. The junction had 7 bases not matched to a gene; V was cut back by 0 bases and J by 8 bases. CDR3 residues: CASSLVAGGRDIQYF. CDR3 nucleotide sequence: TGCGCCAGCAGCTTGGTGGCGGGAGGACGGGACATTCAGTACTTC.